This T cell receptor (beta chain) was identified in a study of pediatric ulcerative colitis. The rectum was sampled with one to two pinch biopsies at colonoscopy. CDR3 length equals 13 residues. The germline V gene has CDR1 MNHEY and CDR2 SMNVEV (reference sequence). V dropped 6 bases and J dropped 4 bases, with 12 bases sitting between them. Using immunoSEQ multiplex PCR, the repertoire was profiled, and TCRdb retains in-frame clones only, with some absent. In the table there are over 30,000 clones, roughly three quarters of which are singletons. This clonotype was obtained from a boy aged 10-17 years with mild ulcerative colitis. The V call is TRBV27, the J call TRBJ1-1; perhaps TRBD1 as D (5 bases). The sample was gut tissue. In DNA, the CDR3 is TGTGCCAGCAGCCAGGGTCCTGGCACTGAAGCTTTCTTT. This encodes CASSQGPGTEAFF.